These T cell receptor beta chains were read from a single sample in a study of T-cell memory formation after mild COVID-19. TCRdb re-analysed the 5' RACE reads in MiXCR, keeping a single row per CDR3 protein. The table has more than 250,000 distinct CDR3 sequences, over 15% seen once. Specimen: PBMCs or a T cell subset sorted from them (not recorded which). The receptors here all came from a man between 18 and 35 years old who had mild COVID-19 (a few samples of this study predate the infection). Cell type and time point are not known. CDR3s include the opening cysteine and the closing phenylalanine or tryptophan. The D gene is left open where the match is weak. Size tells how often a clone was seen (once, few, many) or the class of an expanded clone, and some rows leave it out.

NA	TRBV10-3	TRBJ2-3	TRBD2	TGTGCCATCAGTATTAGCGGGGGGCGCCTTGTCACAGATACGCAGTATTTT	CAISISGGRLVTDTQYF
many	TRBV10-3	TRBJ2-4	NA	TGTGCCATCAGTGCTGAGGGAAACATTCAGTACTTC	CAISAEGNIQYF
few	TRBV6-1	TRBJ1-1	NA	TGTGCCAGCAGTGGCAGCCTCGGGGCTTTCTTT	CASSGSLGAFF
NA	TRBV6-5	TRBJ2-3	NA	TGTGCCAGCAGTACCCACAGGGCGGATACGCAGTATTTT	CASSTHRADTQYF
NA	TRBV7-9	TRBJ2-1	NA	TGTGCCAGCAGCTTCGGCACCATCTACCCCAATGAGCAGTTCTTC	CASSFGTIYPNEQFF
few	TRBV12-3/TRBV12-4	TRBJ2-7	TRBD2	TGTGCCAGCAGCTTTTGGCCACTAGCGGGGGGGCTTGCCGAGCAGTACTTC	CASSFWPLAGGLAEQYF
few	TRBV7-2	TRBJ1-2	NA	TGTGCCAGCAGCATGAGGACAGAGAACTATGGCTACACCTTC	CASSMRTENYGYTF
NA	TRBV12-3/TRBV12-4	TRBJ2-2	NA	TGTGCCAGCAGCCTCGGGTTCGGGGAGCTGTTTTTT	CASSLGFGELFF
few	TRBV27	TRBJ1-2	NA	TGTGCCAGCAGCTTAGTTCAGGGATTAGGTGGCTACACCTTC	CASSLVQGLGGYTF
once	TRBV29-1	TRBJ1-6	TRBD1	TGCAGCGCTCGACAGGGGGATTATGAAAACTTT	CSARQGDYENF
few	TRBV25-1	TRBJ2-5	TRBD1	TGTGCCAGCAGTGAATTTTACAGGGGAGAGACCCAGTACTTC	CASSEFYRGETQYF
few	TRBV7-9	TRBJ1-6	NA	TGTGCCAGCACAACCGGGGGGGCCTATCATCCCCTCCACTTT	CASTTGGAYHPLHF
few	TRBV24-1	TRBJ2-3	TRBD1	TGTGCCACCAGTGATTTGGGACAGGGGGCTGAAGATACGCAGTATTTT	CATSDLGQGAEDTQYF
NA	TRBV9	TRBJ2-2	NA	TGTGCCAGCCTTCAGGAGAACACCGGGGAGCTGTTTTTT	CASLQENTGELFF
few	TRBV7-9	TRBJ2-3	NA	TGTGCCAGCAGCTCTAGGTCGGCGGGCCCAGATACGCAGTATTTT	CASSSRSAGPDTQYF
many	TRBV6-2/TRBV6-3	TRBJ2-7	NA	TGTGCCAGCAGTATCGGCGGGGGCCTCTCCTACGAGCAGTACTTC	CASSIGGGLSYEQYF
few	TRBV2	TRBJ2-5	TRBD2	TGTGCCAGCAGTCTAGCGGGGGATTGGACCCAGTACTTC	CASSLAGDWTQYF
NA	TRBV4-1	TRBJ1-5	NA	TGCGCCAGCAGCCAAGAAATGGGGGGCCGAATGAATCAGCCCCAGCATTTT	CASSQEMGGRMNQPQHF
NA	TRBV11-2	TRBJ1-1	NA	TGTGCCACGAGGGGGTGGGAGGACACTGAAGCTTTCTTT	CATRGWEDTEAFF
NA	TRBV6-5	TRBJ2-7	NA	TGTGCCAGCAGTTACAAGGGGATCAGTGGGGAGCAGTACTTC	CASSYKGISGEQYF
NA	TRBV12-3/TRBV12-4	TRBJ2-1	NA	TGTGCCAGCGGGATAGCGGCCTACAATGAGCAGTTCTTC	CASGIAAYNEQFF
NA	TRBV27	TRBJ2-7	NA	TGTGCCAGCAGTACCCCTTCCAGGGTTTCCTACGAGCAGTACTTC	CASSTPSRVSYEQYF
few	TRBV24-1	TRBJ2-5	TRBD2	TGTGCCACCAGTGCCCCGGGAGGAGAGACCCAGTACTTC	CATSAPGGETQYF
NA	TRBV10-3	TRBJ1-2	TRBD1	TGTGCCATCAGCCCGGGACAGCACTATGGCTACACCTTC	CAISPGQHYGYTF
NA	TRBV10-3	TRBJ2-7	NA	TGTGCCATCAGTGTCAGCCCCAACTACGAGCAGTACTTC	CAISVSPNYEQYF
once	TRBV4-1	TRBJ1-1	TRBD1	TGCGCCAGCAGTCCAACAGGGGTTACCACTGAAGCTTTCTTT	CASSPTGVTTEAFF
NA	TRBV6-6	TRBJ2-2	NA	TGTGCCAGCAGGGCTTGGGGGGTAGGCACCGGGGAGCTGTTTTTT	CASRAWGVGTGELFF
NA	TRBV7-3	TRBJ2-3	TRBD2	TGTGCCAGCAGCTTAAAACTAGCGCCCGCAGATACGCAGTATTTT	CASSLKLAPADTQYF
few	TRBV6-5	TRBJ1-2	NA	TGTGCCAGCAGTCCAGGCGACAGAATTGATGGCTACACCTTC	CASSPGDRIDGYTF
NA	TRBV7-3	TRBJ1-1	NA	TGTGCCAGCCGCACCTTCTTGTACACTGAAGCTTTCTTT	CASRTFLYTEAFF